This T cell receptor (beta chain) is drawn from a study of blood T cells in healthy people across ages. Study findings and constraints: A roughly linear age-dependent decrease characterized TCR beta diversity per million T cells. PBMCs were not sorted, which prevented a conclusive comparison of naive versus antigen-experienced cells.

This clonotype was counted at least ten times. What it binds is not known. A second about 6 to 12 cycle PCR used barcoded and J-beta primers. TCRdb processed the 5' RACE reads anew with MiXCR; each CDR3 protein has one entry. Of roughly 700,000 distinct CDR3 sequences in the sample, about a third are singletons; the top ten hold 15%. Donors gave 9 to 10 milliliters of peripheral blood apiece. Losses at the gene ends were 3 bases for V and 2 bases for J; bases not matched to a gene: 13. This CDR3 has 17 residues. The V gene's germline CDR1 is LGHDT and CDR2 YNNKEL (reference sequence). This clonotype was sampled from a woman older than 75 in good health. The sequencing sample was made of blood. V and J are TRBV3-1 and TRBJ2-7; TRBD1 matches at 7 bases. For the CDR3, the DNA is TGTGCCAGCAGCCATCACCAACGCGGAGGACAGGCCTACGAGCAGTACTTC. Its protein is CASSHHQRGGQAYEQYF.